These T cell receptor beta chains were read from a single sample in a study of OX40 agonist ivuxolimab in advanced cancers. Profiled with immunoSEQ multiplex PCR; TCRdb holds only in-frame clones, not every one. The sample carries about 42,000 clones, around 86% recorded once. Here the sequenced sample was CD4+ or CD8+ T cells sorted from blood, taken in a trial of the OX40 agonist ivuxolimab. The receptors stem from an adult with an advanced solid tumor such as melanoma, head and neck, liver or kidney cancer. Each CDR3 is given with its conserved first and last residue. The D gene is left open where the match is weak. Rows give clone size only sometimes, using once, few, many, or a class for an expanded clone.

len: 15; j_gene: TRBJ2-1; v_gene: TRBV11-1; d_gene: .; abundance: .; CDR3aa: CASSLLSDEYNEQFF; CDR3nt: TGTGCCAGCAGCTTACTCAGCGACGAGTACAATGAGCAGTTCTTC
len: 16; j_gene: TRBJ2-1; v_gene: TRBV19; d_gene: TRBD2; abundance: .; CDR3aa: CASSNRTSGYYNEQFF; CDR3nt: TGTGCCAGTAGTAACCGGACTAGCGGGTACTACAATGAGCAGTTCTTC
len: 17; j_gene: TRBJ1-2; v_gene: TRBV9; d_gene: TRBD1; abundance: .; CDR3aa: CASSVPSGTGGFYGYTF; CDR3nt: TGTGCCAGCAGCGTTCCCTCCGGGACAGGGGGCTTTTATGGCTACACCTTC
len: 14; j_gene: TRBJ2-1; v_gene: TRBV29-1; d_gene: .; abundance: once; CDR3aa: CSVGGITDHNEQFF; CDR3nt: TGCAGCGTTGGGGGAATTACGGATCACAATGAGCAGTTCTTC
len: 16; j_gene: TRBJ2-1; v_gene: TRBV5-1; d_gene: TRBD2; abundance: .; CDR3aa: CASSLWTSGGAYEQFF; CDR3nt: TGCGCCAGCAGCTTATGGACTAGCGGGGGGGCCTATGAGCAGTTCTTC
len: 13; j_gene: TRBJ2-2; v_gene: TRBV6-5; d_gene: .; abundance: .; CDR3aa: CASSYREVGELFF; CDR3nt: TGTGCCAGCAGTTACAGGGAGGTCGGGGAGCTGTTTTTT
len: 14; j_gene: TRBJ2-3; v_gene: TRBV6-5; d_gene: .; abundance: .; CDR3aa: CASSKMGGTDTQYF; CDR3nt: TGTGCCAGCAGTAAGATGGGGGGCACAGATACGCAGTATTTT
len: 15; j_gene: TRBJ1-1; v_gene: TRBV4-1; d_gene: .; abundance: .; CDR3aa: CASSLLQGPNTEAFF; CDR3nt: TGCGCCAGCAGCCTGTTGCAGGGGCCGAACACTGAAGCTTTCTTT
len: 14; j_gene: TRBJ1-2; v_gene: TRBV30; d_gene: .; abundance: .; CDR3aa: CAWRTAGSSVGYTF; CDR3nt: TGTGCCTGGAGGACGGCAGGGTCCTCGGTAGGCTACACCTTC
len: 18; j_gene: TRBJ2-1; v_gene: TRBV10-3; d_gene: .; abundance: .; CDR3aa: CAISESTTARAAYNEQFF; CDR3nt: TGTGCCATCAGTGAGTCTACCACTGCAAGGGCGGCCTACAATGAGCAGTTCTTC
len: 17; j_gene: TRBJ2-1; v_gene: TRBV5-6; d_gene: TRBD2; abundance: .; CDR3aa: CASSLSARLAANNEQFF; CDR3nt: TGTGCCAGCAGCTTGTCAGCTAGGCTAGCGGCCAACAATGAGCAGTTCTTC
len: 19; j_gene: TRBJ1-3; v_gene: TRBV14; d_gene: .; abundance: .; CDR3aa: CASSPPGRGPPSSGNTIYF; CDR3nt: TGTGCCAGCAGCCCACCAGGCAGGGGACCCCCAAGCTCTGGAAACACCATATATTTT
len: 13; j_gene: TRBJ2-1; v_gene: TRBV5-5; d_gene: .; abundance: .; CDR3aa: CASSLVPYNEQFF; CDR3nt: TGTGCCAGCAGCCTAGTCCCCTACAATGAGCAGTTCTTC
len: 12; j_gene: TRBJ2-7; v_gene: TRBV19; d_gene: .; abundance: once; CDR3aa: CASSIGGYEQYF; CDR3nt: TGTGCCAGTAGTATAGGTGGATACGAGCAGTACTTC
len: 15; j_gene: TRBJ2-7; v_gene: TRBV27; d_gene: TRBD1; abundance: .; CDR3aa: CASSLLQGIKYEQYF; CDR3nt: TGTGCCAGCAGTTTGCTACAGGGGATAAAATACGAGCAGTACTTC
len: 13; j_gene: TRBJ1-6; v_gene: TRBV2; d_gene: TRBD1; abundance: .; CDR3aa: CASRVTGDSPLHF; CDR3nt: TGTGCCAGCCGAGTTACAGGGGATTCACCCCTCCACTTT
len: 16; j_gene: TRBJ1-1; v_gene: TRBV7-8; d_gene: .; abundance: .; CDR3aa: CASSLYGQASNTEAFF; CDR3nt: TGTGCCAGCAGCTTATACGGGCAGGCGTCGAACACTGAAGCTTTCTTT
len: 12; j_gene: TRBJ1-2; v_gene: TRBV9; d_gene: .; abundance: .; CDR3aa: CASSDPGQKFTF; CDR3nt: TGTGCCAGCAGCGACCCCGGACAGAAGTTTACCTTC
len: 12; j_gene: TRBJ2-5; v_gene: TRBV27; d_gene: .; abundance: .; CDR3aa: CASTSAFKTQYF; CDR3nt: TGTGCCAGCACGTCGGCTTTCAAGACCCAGTACTTC
len: 16; j_gene: TRBJ2-1; v_gene: TRBV6-5; d_gene: TRBD2; abundance: .; CDR3aa: CASSYSLAGNYNEQFF; CDR3nt: TGTGCCAGCAGTTACTCGCTAGCGGGCAACTACAATGAGCAGTTCTTC
len: 11; j_gene: TRBJ1-3; v_gene: TRBV19; d_gene: .; abundance: .; CDR3aa: CATRAGNTIYF; CDR3nt: TGTGCCACGCGGGCGGGAAACACCATATATTTT
len: 12; j_gene: TRBJ2-1; v_gene: TRBV5-1; d_gene: .; abundance: .; CDR3aa: CASSLEGNEQFF; CDR3nt: TGCGCCAGCAGCTTGGAAGGTAATGAGCAGTTCTTC
len: 12; j_gene: TRBJ1-2; v_gene: TRBV4-1; d_gene: .; abundance: .; CDR3aa: CASSPDTFGYTF; CDR3nt: TGCGCCAGCAGCCCCGACACCTTCGGCTACACCTTC
len: 13; j_gene: TRBJ2-7; v_gene: TRBV29-1; d_gene: .; abundance: .; CDR3aa: CSVEGPIFYEQYF; CDR3nt: TGCAGCGTTGAAGGCCCGATATTCTACGAGCAGTACTTC
len: 15; j_gene: TRBJ2-7; v_gene: TRBV19; d_gene: .; abundance: few; CDR3aa: CASSPIEGLSYEQYF; CDR3nt: TGTGCCAGTAGTCCCATCGAGGGGCTGTCCTACGAGCAGTACTTC
len: 13; j_gene: TRBJ1-1; v_gene: TRBV7-9; d_gene: .; abundance: .; CDR3aa: CASSYGANTEAFF; CDR3nt: TGTGCCAGCAGCTATGGGGCGAACACTGAAGCTTTCTTT
len: 13; j_gene: TRBJ2-1; v_gene: TRBV6-1; d_gene: .; abundance: .; CDR3aa: CASSDWTYNEQFF; CDR3nt: TGTGCCAGCAGTGATTGGACTTACAATGAGCAGTTCTTC
len: 15; j_gene: TRBJ2-1; v_gene: TRBV11-2; d_gene: TRBD2; abundance: .; CDR3aa: CASSFSGGSYNEQFF; CDR3nt: TGTGCCAGCAGTTTTAGCGGGGGGTCCTACAATGAGCAGTTCTTC
len: 15; j_gene: TRBJ2-7; v_gene: TRBV25-1; d_gene: .; abundance: few; CDR3aa: CASSGSIDLSYEQYF; CDR3nt: TGTGCCAGCAGTGGCAGCATCGACCTCTCCTACGAGCAGTACTTC
len: 15; j_gene: TRBJ2-1; v_gene: TRBV7-7; d_gene: TRBD2; abundance: once; CDR3aa: CASSLRGGAQDEQFF; CDR3nt: TGTGCCAGCAGCTTACGCGGGGGGGCTCAAGATGAGCAGTTCTTC
len: 16; j_gene: TRBJ2-1; v_gene: TRBV4-1; d_gene: TRBD2; abundance: .; CDR3aa: CASSQPPAGGFNEQFF; CDR3nt: TGCGCCAGCAGCCAACCCCCAGCGGGAGGATTTAATGAGCAGTTCTTC
len: 13; j_gene: TRBJ1-1; v_gene: TRBV29-1; d_gene: .; abundance: few; CDR3aa: CSVTSTMLAVAFF; CDR3nt: TGCAGCGTGACCTCAACGATGCTTGCTGTAGCTTTCTTT
len: 15; j_gene: TRBJ1-2; v_gene: TRBV28; d_gene: TRBD1; abundance: .; CDR3aa: CASSNRQGRDYGYTF; CDR3nt: TGTGCCAGCAGTAATCGACAGGGTCGAGACTATGGCTACACCTTC
len: 12; j_gene: TRBJ2-1; v_gene: TRBV7-2; d_gene: .; abundance: .; CDR3aa: CASSLGTAEQFF; CDR3nt: TGTGCCAGCAGCTTAGGGACAGCGGAGCAGTTCTTC
len: 14; j_gene: TRBJ2-7; v_gene: TRBV30; d_gene: TRBD1; abundance: .; CDR3aa: CAWSTGTAAYEQYF; CDR3nt: TGTGCCTGGAGTACCGGGACAGCGGCCTACGAGCAGTACTTC
len: 13; j_gene: TRBJ1-3; v_gene: TRBV7-9; d_gene: .; abundance: .; CDR3aa: CASSLVSGNTIYF; CDR3nt: TGTGCCAGCAGTCTGGTCTCTGGAAACACCATATATTTT
len: 15; j_gene: TRBJ1-3; v_gene: TRBV4-1; d_gene: .; abundance: .; CDR3aa: CASSQEEVERDTIYF; CDR3nt: TGCGCCAGCAGCCAAGAAGAGGTGGAAAGGGACACCATATATTTT
len: 14; j_gene: TRBJ1-2; v_gene: TRBV5-1; d_gene: .; abundance: .; CDR3aa: CASSLVREVDGYTF; CDR3nt: TGCGCCAGCAGCTTGGTTAGGGAGGTTGATGGCTACACCTTC
len: 14; j_gene: TRBJ1-2; v_gene: TRBV5-4; d_gene: .; abundance: once; CDR3aa: CASSNRDSGFGYTF; CDR3nt: TGTGCCAGCAGCAATCGAGACAGTGGGTTCGGCTACACCTTC
len: 15; j_gene: TRBJ2-3; v_gene: TRBV27; d_gene: TRBD2; abundance: .; CDR3aa: CASSPPSGSTDTQYF; CDR3nt: TGTGCCAGCAGCCCACCTAGCGGATCCACAGATACGCAGTATTTT
len: 15; j_gene: TRBJ2-5; v_gene: TRBV14; d_gene: TRBD2; abundance: once; CDR3aa: CASSPGTSGIGTQYF; CDR3nt: TGTGCCAGCAGCCCCGGGACTAGCGGTATAGGGACCCAGTACTTC
len: 15; j_gene: TRBJ2-1; v_gene: TRBV5-1; d_gene: TRBD2; abundance: .; CDR3aa: CASSLAGGGYNEQFF; CDR3nt: TGCGCCAGCAGCTTAGCGGGAGGGGGGTACAATGAGCAGTTCTTC
len: 15; j_gene: TRBJ2-7; v_gene: TRBV5-6; d_gene: .; abundance: .; CDR3aa: CASSSRRDGSYEQYF; CDR3nt: TGTGCCAGCAGCTCCCGACGGGACGGTTCCTACGAGCAGTACTTC
len: 14; j_gene: TRBJ2-7; v_gene: TRBV4-3; d_gene: .; abundance: .; CDR3aa: CASSPQVVGYEQYF; CDR3nt: TGCGCCAGCAGCCCCCAGGTTGTCGGCTACGAGCAGTACTTC
len: 15; j_gene: TRBJ1-5; v_gene: TRBV5-6; d_gene: TRBD1; abundance: .; CDR3aa: CASSRDRGQGQPQHF; CDR3nt: TGTGCCAGCAGCCGGGACAGGGGGCAAGGTCAGCCCCAGCATTTT
len: 14; j_gene: TRBJ2-5; v_gene: TRBV7-7; d_gene: .; abundance: .; CDR3aa: CASSLVPAEETQYF; CDR3nt: TGTGCCAGCAGCTTAGTTCCAGCGGAAGAGACCCAGTACTTC
len: 15; j_gene: TRBJ2-2; v_gene: TRBV13; d_gene: .; abundance: .; CDR3aa: CASSLQGGDTGELFF; CDR3nt: TGTGCCAGCAGCTTACAGGGGGGCGACACCGGGGAGCTGTTTTTT
len: 15; j_gene: TRBJ1-2; v_gene: TRBV15; d_gene: TRBD1; abundance: .; CDR3aa: CATSRGMDRIYGYTF; CDR3nt: TGTGCCACCAGCAGAGGCATGGACAGGATCTATGGCTACACCTTC
len: 11; j_gene: TRBJ1-1; v_gene: TRBV13; d_gene: .; abundance: few; CDR3aa: CASSLGYEAFF; CDR3nt: TGTGCCAGCAGCTTAGGCTATGAAGCTTTCTTT
len: 15; j_gene: TRBJ1-2; v_gene: TRBV23-1; d_gene: TRBD1; abundance: .; CDR3aa: CANDSGGPTNYGYTF; CDR3nt: TGCGCCAACGATTCAGGGGGCCCGACTAACTATGGCTACACCTTC
len: 14; j_gene: TRBJ1-4; v_gene: TRBV19; d_gene: .; abundance: .; CDR3aa: CASSILGSNEKLFF; CDR3nt: TGTGCCAGTAGTATTTTAGGCAGTAATGAAAAACTGTTTTTT
len: 15; j_gene: TRBJ2-5; v_gene: TRBV29-1; d_gene: TRBD2; abundance: .; CDR3aa: CSVTGGTSGWETQYF; CDR3nt: TGCAGCGTCACGGGGGGGACTAGCGGGTGGGAGACCCAGTACTTC
len: 13; j_gene: TRBJ1-5; v_gene: TRBV10-2; d_gene: .; abundance: few; CDR3aa: CASSVRSNQPQHF; CDR3nt: TGCGCCAGCAGTGTACGGAGTAATCAGCCCCAGCATTTT